The rows below give T cell receptor beta chains drawn from one sample of a study of blood T cells in healthy people across ages. TCRdb reprocessed the 5' RACE reads via MiXCR and lists one record per CDR3 protein. The sample shows over a million distinct CDR3 sequences, 35% to 55% of them seen only once. The sequenced sample was blood. All receptors come from a woman between 55 and 75 years old in good health. CDR3s include the opening cysteine and the closing phenylalanine or tryptophan. A D gene is named only where the DNA matches it firmly. Clone size is not always given. Where it is, it says once, few, many or a class for expanded clones.

J	V	D	size	CDR3	DNA
TRBJ1-2	TRBV6-2/TRBV6-3	.	few	CASSYIPGHQNGGYTF	TGTGCCAGCAGTTACATACCGGGACACCAAAACGGGGGCTACACCTTC
TRBJ2-3	TRBV4-1	.	few	CASSQTGWADTQYF	TGCGCCAGCAGCCAAACAGGGTGGGCAGATACGCAGTATTTT
TRBJ2-5	TRBV11-2	TRBD1	many	CASSLGDSRPQYF	TGTGCCAGCAGCTTAGGGGACAGCCGGCCTCAGTACTTC
TRBJ2-7	TRBV3-1	.	.	CASSQEAIAVSYEEQYF	TGTGCCAGCAGCCAAGAGGCGATAGCGGTATCCTACGAAGAGCAGTACTTC
TRBJ2-1	TRBV27	TRBD2	many	CASSLSSGSSYNEQFF	TGTGCCAGCAGTCTCTCTAGCGGGAGCTCCTACAATGAGCAGTTCTTC
TRBJ1-6	TRBV10-1	.	once	CASSERAPNSPLHF	TGCGCCAGCAGTGAACGGGCGCCTAATTCACCCCTCCACTTT
TRBJ2-7	TRBV7-9	.	few	CASSSYQVYEQYF	TGTGCCAGCAGCTCGTACCAGGTCTACGAGCAGTACTTC
TRBJ2-3	TRBV10-3	TRBD2	.	CATSPNPGTSVTDTQYF	TGTGCCACCAGTCCCAACCCCGGGACTAGCGTTACAGATACGCAGTATTTT
TRBJ2-3	TRBV11-2	.	.	CASSSIRGASSSTDTQYF	TGTGCCAGCAGCTCGATACGGGGGGCTAGCAGTAGCACAGATACGCAGTATTTT
TRBJ2-7	TRBV3-1	TRBD1	few	CASSQSGQGYEQYF	TGTGCCAGCAGCCAGTCCGGACAGGGCTACGAGCAGTACTTC
TRBJ2-3	TRBV4-1	TRBD2	.	CASSQDLTGGLAGLVDTQYF	TGCGCCAGCAGCCAAGATTTAACGGGAGGACTAGCGGGTTTGGTAGATACGCAGTATTTT
TRBJ2-1	TRBV7-3	TRBD1	few	CASSLTTGLWDEQFF	TGTGCCAGCAGCTTAACGACAGGGCTGTGGGATGAGCAGTTCTTC
TRBJ2-3	TRBV7-9	.	few	CASSAPAGRNTDTQYF	TGTGCCAGCAGCGCCCCCGCCGGGAGAAACACAGATACGCAGTATTTT
TRBJ1-4	TRBV19	.	.	CASNPANRGNEKLFF	TGTGCCAGTAATCCCGCCAATCGGGGTAATGAAAAACTGTTTTTT
TRBJ2-7	TRBV20-1	.	.	CSASARSGSYEQYF	TGCAGTGCTAGTGCCCGTTCGGGATCCTACGAGCAGTACTTC
TRBJ2-7	TRBV29-1	TRBD1	many	CSVEAPPRQGVYEQYF	TGCAGCGTTGAAGCCCCTCCCAGACAGGGGGTGTACGAGCAGTACTTC
TRBJ2-1	TRBV6-2/TRBV6-3	TRBD2	.	CASSFYPGLAINEQFF	TGTGCCAGCAGTTTTTATCCGGGACTAGCTATCAATGAGCAGTTCTTC
TRBJ2-1	TRBV10-2	.	.	CASSEFRGYNEQFF	TGCGCCAGCAGTGAGTTCAGGGGTTACAATGAGCAGTTCTTC
TRBJ2-1	TRBV11-2	.	.	CASSFGTPVNEQFF	TGTGCCAGCAGCTTCGGGACTCCAGTGAATGAGCAGTTCTTC
TRBJ2-4	TRBV7-3	TRBD2	.	CASSLIPRREKFIQYF	TGTGCCAGCAGCTTAATTCCGCGGCGGGAGAAGTTCATTCAGTACTTC
TRBJ2-3	TRBV5-1	TRBD1	few	CASSPPGTGGPDTQYF	TGCGCCAGCAGCCCCCCCGGGACAGGGGGACCAGATACGCAGTATTTT
TRBJ2-7	TRBV20-1	.	few	CSADAGRTYEQYF	TGCAGTGCTGATGCGGGACGGACCTACGAGCAGTACTTC
TRBJ2-7	TRBV27	.	.	CASSVGVLYEQYF	TGTGCCAGCAGTGTCGGGGTCCTCTACGAGCAGTACTTC
TRBJ2-1	TRBV12-3/TRBV12-4	TRBD2	few	CASSPQGLGTYNEQFF	TGTGCCAGCAGTCCTCAGGGACTAGGTACCTACAATGAGCAGTTCTTC
TRBJ2-3	TRBV30	.	once	CALQVGTDTQYF	TGTGCCTTACAGGTTGGGACAGATACGCAGTATTTT
TRBJ2-3	TRBV30	.	.	CAWSAPSYKADTQYF	TGTGCCTGGAGTGCCCCGTCCTACAAGGCAGATACGCAGTATTTT
TRBJ2-1	TRBV15	.	.	CATSREGPPARRFF	TGTGCCACCAGCAGAGAGGGACCCCCCGCTAGGCGGTTCTTC
TRBJ2-7	TRBV12-3/TRBV12-4	.	.	CASNWDSSVYEQYF	TGTGCCAGCAATTGGGACTCTTCTGTCTACGAGCAGTACTTC
TRBJ2-3	TRBV9	TRBD2	.	CVSSVEGAGGHSTDTQYF	TGTGTCAGCAGCGTAGAAGGAGCGGGAGGCCATAGCACAGATACGCAGTATTTT
TRBJ2-3	TRBV20-1	.	few	CSAISGATSTDTQYF	TGCAGTGCTATTAGCGGAGCCACTAGCACAGATACGCAGTATTTT
TRBJ2-5	TRBV20-1	.	.	CSARVWGETQYF	TGCAGTGCTAGAGTCTGGGGAGAGACCCAGTACTTC
TRBJ1-1	TRBV6-2/TRBV6-3	.	few	CASRPVRGPTEAFF	TGTGCCAGCAGACCCGTCAGGGGACCGACTGAAGCTTTCTTT
TRBJ2-7	TRBV12-3/TRBV12-4	TRBD1	few	CASSLDGQGNPYEQYF	TGTGCCAGCAGTTTAGATGGACAGGGCAACCCCTACGAGCAGTACTTC
TRBJ2-3	TRBV15	.	.	CATSPPGTGIDTQYF	TGTGCCACCAGTCCTCCAGGGACCGGCATAGATACGCAGTATTTT
TRBJ2-7	TRBV20-1	.	few	CSASHPSLLEQYF	TGCAGTGCTAGTCATCCCTCTCTGCTCGAGCAGTACTTC
TRBJ2-5	TRBV20-1	.	.	CSAVEGRVEQYF	TGCAGTGCCGTGGAGGGAAGGGTTGAGCAGTACTTC
TRBJ2-6	TRBV9	TRBD2	.	CARSVELAVRGGANVLTF	TGTGCCCGCAGCGTAGAGCTAGCGGTAAGGGGTGGGGCCAACGTCCTGACTTTC
TRBJ2-1	TRBV9	.	.	CASSVVGLGDEQFF	TGTGCCAGCAGCGTAGTAGGGTTGGGCGATGAGCAGTTCTTC
TRBJ2-7	TRBV20-1	.	once	CSVSQGGGLNYEQYF	TGCAGTGTATCCCAGGGGGGCGGACTAAACTACGAGCAGTACTTC
TRBJ1-6	TRBV5-5	.	once	CASSGTPNNSPLHF	TGTGCCAGCAGCGGGACACCGAATAATTCACCCCTCCACTTT
TRBJ2-2	TRBV6-2/TRBV6-3	TRBD1	.	CASSEGQAHTGELFF	TGTGCCAGCAGTGAGGGACAGGCCCACACCGGGGAGCTGTTTTTT
TRBJ2-7	TRBV7-8	.	few	CASSSWTGAYEQYF	TGTGCCAGCAGCTCCTGGACTGGGGCCTACGAGCAGTACTTC
TRBJ2-3	TRBV29-1	TRBD1	.	CSVEQSGTGTDTQYF	TGCAGCGTTGAACAGTCCGGGACAGGCACAGATACGCAGTATTTT
TRBJ2-3	TRBV11-2	TRBD2	.	CASSLEGGTSLYTQYF	TGTGCCAGCAGCTTAGAGGGGGGGACTAGTTTGTATACGCAGTATTTT
TRBJ2-3	TRBV20-1	TRBD2	.	CSAPETSTGTDTQYF	TGCAGTGCTCCGGAGACTAGCACTGGCACAGATACGCAGTATTTT
TRBJ2-3	TRBV7-7	.	.	CASSLGLPKQDTQYF	TGTGCCAGCAGCTTAGGACTACCCAAGCAAGATACGCAGTATTTT
TRBJ2-3	TRBV5-6	TRBD1	few	CASSLSGGDSLWDTQYF	TGTGCCAGCAGCTTGAGCGGTGGGGACAGTCTGTGGGATACGCAGTATTTT
TRBJ2-1	TRBV29-1	.	few	CSVEALGTGTHVDEQFF	TGCAGCGTTGAAGCGTTGGGAACCGGGACTCACGTCGATGAGCAGTTCTTC
TRBJ2-7	TRBV6-1	TRBD1	.	CASSERRDRTSYEQYF	TGTGCCAGCAGTGAAAGACGGGACAGGACCTCCTACGAGCAGTACTTC
TRBJ1-1	TRBV20-1	.	.	CSARGNTEAFF	TGCAGTGCTAGAGGGAACACTGAAGCTTTCTTT
TRBJ1-2	TRBV20-1	TRBD1	few	CSAARGLGGYTF	TGCAGTGCTGCTAGGGGGCTAGGTGGCTACACCTTC
TRBJ1-5	TRBV7-2	TRBD1	.	CASSIRQGGQPQHF	TGTGCCAGCAGCATCCGACAGGGAGGTCAGCCCCAGCATTTT
TRBJ2-7	TRBV7-9	.	.	CASSPPLSGYEQYF	TGTGCCAGCAGCCCACCCCTATCCGGGTACGAGCAGTACTTC
TRBJ1-2	TRBV6-2/TRBV6-3	.	.	CASSYSRIDYGYTF	TGTGCCAGCAGTTACAGCCGGATCGACTATGGCTACACCTTC